Sequencing of this T cell receptor (beta chain) was carried out in a study of blood T cell repertoires in COVID-19. Study summary: The origin of the acute and convalescent COVID-19 samples was the United States, Italy and Spain. PBMCs, B-cell-depleted T cells, or T cells were the source of the cDNA or gDNA that made up the material.

In the study's own analysis: The authors estimated nucleated cell counts from reference gene primer amplification. TCRdb's table, derived via immunoSEQ multiplex PCR, lists solely in-frame clones and lacks some. V and J calls plus clone size are reproduced from that table; the DNA served to infer D and trimming. The data contain some 150,000 clones, about four fifths of them singletons. The CDR3 sequence is 13 residues long. CDR1 and CDR2 from the germline V gene are LGHNA and YNFKEQ. Trimming cost V 3 bases and J 6 bases; bases outside gene matches: 2. The sequencing input was peripheral blood. The source is a woman at least 80 years old in a cohort sampled during active or convalescent COVID-19. The V gene is TRBV4-2, the J gene TRBJ2-3; 8 nucleotides line up with TRBD2. The DNA for the CDR3 is TGTGCCAGCAGCCATCGGGGGGGGGATACGCAGTATTTT. This encodes CASSHRGGDTQYF.